This passage covers 12 T cell receptor beta chains from one sample sequenced in a study of blood T cell repertoires in COVID-19. Assay used: immunoSEQ multiplex PCR; TCRdb lists only in-frame clones, some missing. The sample carries 110,000 to 150,000 clones, around 88% recorded once. The sequencing sample was made of peripheral blood. The receptors were gathered from a man aged 55 to 69 with active or convalescent COVID-19.

This chain connects TRBV20-1 to TRBJ2-7, with 9 bases that match TRBD2. Trimming at V came to 3 bases and at J to 3 bases, leaving 3 bases not matched to a gene. This CDR3 is 13 amino acids long. Germline values: CDR1 DFQATT, CDR2 SNEGSKA (reference sequence). Here the CDR3 reads CSASTREGYEQYF. The CDR3 region has the DNA TGCAGTGCTAGTACGCGGGAGGGCTACGAGCAGTACTTC.

The rearrangement links TRBV9 to TRBJ1-1, with D possibly TRBD1 on 5 matching bases. The V end was cut by 4 bases, the J end by 1 base, with 20 bases between. Germline V gene data show CDR1 as SGDLS and CDR2 as YYNGEE. CDR3 length: 17 amino acids. The DNA for the CDR3 is TGTGCCAGCAGCTCGTCGAGGGACGGGGGACCGAACACTGAAGCTTTCTTT. This translates into CASSSSRDGGPNTEAFF.

The genes are TRBV9 and TRBJ2-5; D may be TRBD2 (6 bases). This CDR3 has 15 amino acids. Looked up from germline, CDR1 is SGDLS and CDR2 is YYNGEE. The V gene lost 4 bases and the J gene lost 5 bases, with 18 bases spanning the gap. Written as DNA, the CDR3 is TGTGCCAGCAGCACCCCAACCGGGGGTATGGAGACCCAGTACTTC. Translating gives CASSTPTGGMETQYF.

The rearrangement links TRBV7-3 to TRBJ1-6; tentatively, D is TRBD1 (5 bases). Deletions cut 6 bases from V and 4 bases from J, with 10 bases between. Per the germline V gene, CDR1 is SGHTA and CDR2 is FQGTGA. The CDR3 totals 14 residues. Written as DNA, the CDR3 is TGTGCCAGCAGACAGACAGAGTATAATTCACCCCTCCACTTT. This encodes CASRQTEYNSPLHF.

The rearrangement links TRBV1 to TRBJ1-2; TRBD1 is the table's D call and was not checked against the DNA. TRBV1 is a pseudogene. The CDR3 length is 16 residues. The CDR3 is CTSSQESPRTARGYTF. CDR3 in DNA: TGCACCAGCAGCCAAGAATCCCCGAGGACAGCCCGTGGCTACACCTTC.

This clone was recorded only once. The chain uses TRBV4-2 and TRBJ2-7; 9 bases are a match to TRBD1. CDR1 LGHNA and CDR2 YNFKEQ come from the germline V gene. V was clipped by 4 bases and J by 5 bases; unmatched bases: 15. This CDR3 contains 17 residues. The CDR3 sequence is CASSLLGSGQGGNEQYF. The DNA for the CDR3 is TGTGCCAGCAGCCTTTTAGGGTCGGGACAGGGTGGCAACGAGCAGTACTTC.

This rearrangement joins TRBV11-2 to TRBJ1-6; D call uncertain. This CDR3 spans 16 amino acids. V was shortened by 1 base and J by 9 bases, with 16 bases between the two germline ends. Germline assignment: CDR1 SGHAT and CDR2 FQNNGV. CDR3 nucleotides: TGTGCCAGCAGCTTAGGAGGGCGGGCTGATATTTCACCCCTCCACTTT. This sequence encodes CASSLGGRADISPLHF.

This chain connects TRBV6-1 to TRBJ2-3; perhaps TRBD2 as D (5 bases). V dropped 2 bases and J dropped 6 bases, with 6 bases sitting between them. Germline values: CDR1 MNHNS, CDR2 SASEGT. CDR3 length: 12 residues. CDR3 DNA: TGTGCCAGCAGTGAAAGGAGGGATACGCAGTATTTT. Protein: CASSERRDTQYF.

The rearrangement uses TRBV10-2 and TRBJ1-2; tentative D call: TRBD1 (5 bases). The CDR3 runs to 13 residues. From germline, CDR1 is WSHSY and CDR2 SAAADI. V was clipped by 6 bases and J by 5 bases, with 13 bases between them. CDR3 sequence (DNA): TGCGCCAGCAGGGTAGGGGTAAATTATGGCTACACCTTC. This codes for CASRVGVNYGYTF.

The chain recombines TRBV29-1 with TRBJ1-1, with D perhaps matching TRBD1 (5 bases). The CDR3 loop spans 12 amino acids. V lost 6 bases to trimming and J lost 4 bases, with 12 bases between them. Germline V gene sequence: CDR1 SQVTM, CDR2 ANQGSEA. The CDR3: CSVSQGGTEAFF. The CDR3 DNA reads TGCAGCGTGTCCCAGGGAGGCACTGAAGCTTTCTTT.

This chain connects TRBV24-1 to TRBJ2-2, with TRBD2 as a possible D gene (7 bases). CDR3 size: 19 residues. V lost 4 bases and J 5 bases, leaving 25 bases between the germline ends. Germline lookup yields CDR1 KGHDR and CDR2 SFDVKD. CDR3 sequence reads: CATSDQTGRGSGGTGELFF. The CDR3 DNA reads as TGTGCCACCAGTGACCAAACAGGGCGCGGGTCGGGAGGTACCGGGGAGCTGTTTTTT.

V is TRBV5-1 and J is TRBJ2-5; 9 nucleotides align to TRBD2. The CDR3 contains 14 residues. Trimming removed 3 bases from V and 2 bases from J; junction bases left unmatched: 2. The germline V gene encodes CDR1 SGHRS and CDR2 YFSETQ. The CDR3 loop reads CASSSLAGQETQYF. In DNA form, the CDR3 reads TGCGCCAGCAGCTCCCTAGCGGGGCAAGAGACCCAGTACTTC.